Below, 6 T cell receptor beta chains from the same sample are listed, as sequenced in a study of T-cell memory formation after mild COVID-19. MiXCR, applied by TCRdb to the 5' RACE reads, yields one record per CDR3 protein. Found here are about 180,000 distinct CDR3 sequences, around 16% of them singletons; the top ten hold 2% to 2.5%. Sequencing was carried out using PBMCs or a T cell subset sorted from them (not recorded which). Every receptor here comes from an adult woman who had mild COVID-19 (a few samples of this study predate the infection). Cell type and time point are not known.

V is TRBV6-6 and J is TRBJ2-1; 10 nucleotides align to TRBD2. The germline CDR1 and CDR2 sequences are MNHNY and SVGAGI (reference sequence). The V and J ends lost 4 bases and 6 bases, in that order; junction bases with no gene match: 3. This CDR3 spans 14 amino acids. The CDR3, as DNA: TGTGCCAGCAGTTCCAGCGGGAGGGCCAATGAGCAGTTCTTC. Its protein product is CASSSSGRANEQFF.

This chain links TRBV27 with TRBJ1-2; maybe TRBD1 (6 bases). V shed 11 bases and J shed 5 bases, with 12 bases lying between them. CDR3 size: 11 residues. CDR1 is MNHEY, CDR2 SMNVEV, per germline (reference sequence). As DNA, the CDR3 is TGTGCCGCCGGGACACCGTATGGCTACACCTTC. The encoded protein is CAAGTPYGYTF.

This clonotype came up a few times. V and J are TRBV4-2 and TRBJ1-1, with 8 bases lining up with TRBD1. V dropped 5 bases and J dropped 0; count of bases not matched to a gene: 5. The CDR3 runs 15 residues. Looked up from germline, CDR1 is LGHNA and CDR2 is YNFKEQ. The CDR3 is CASSIGQGLNTEAFF. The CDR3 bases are TGTGCCAGCAGCATAGGACAGGGTCTGAACACTGAAGCTTTCTTT.

CDR3 amino acids: CASSPHTVVNTEAFF. CDR3 in DNA: TGCGCCAGCAGCCCCCATACAGTAGTGAACACTGAAGCTTTCTTT. The chain recombines TRBV5-1 with TRBJ1-1; no clear D gene. CDR1 SGHRS and CDR2 YFSETQ come from the germline V gene. CDR3 size: 15 residues. V shed 4 bases and J shed 0 bases, with 13 bases lying between them.

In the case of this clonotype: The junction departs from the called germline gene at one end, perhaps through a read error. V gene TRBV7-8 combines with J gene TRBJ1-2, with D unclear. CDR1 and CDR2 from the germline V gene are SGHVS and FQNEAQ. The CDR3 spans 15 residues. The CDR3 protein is CASSLAGRTNYGYTF. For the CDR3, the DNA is TGTGCCAGCAGCTTAGCCGGCAGGACTAACTATGGTTACACCTTC. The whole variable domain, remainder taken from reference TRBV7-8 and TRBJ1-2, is GAGVSQSPRYKVAKRGQDVALRCDPISGHVSLFWYQQALGQGPEFLTYFQNEAQLDKSGLPSDRFFAERPEGSVSTLKIQRTQQEDSAVYLCASSLAGRTNYGYTFGSGTRLTVV.

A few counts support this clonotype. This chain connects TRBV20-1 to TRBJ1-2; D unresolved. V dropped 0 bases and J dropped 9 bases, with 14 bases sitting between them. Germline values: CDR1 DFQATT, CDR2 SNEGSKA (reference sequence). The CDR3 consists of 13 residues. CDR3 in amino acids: CSARETPGFRYTF. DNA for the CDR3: TGCAGTGCTAGAGAGACCCCCGGCTTTCGCTACACCTTC.